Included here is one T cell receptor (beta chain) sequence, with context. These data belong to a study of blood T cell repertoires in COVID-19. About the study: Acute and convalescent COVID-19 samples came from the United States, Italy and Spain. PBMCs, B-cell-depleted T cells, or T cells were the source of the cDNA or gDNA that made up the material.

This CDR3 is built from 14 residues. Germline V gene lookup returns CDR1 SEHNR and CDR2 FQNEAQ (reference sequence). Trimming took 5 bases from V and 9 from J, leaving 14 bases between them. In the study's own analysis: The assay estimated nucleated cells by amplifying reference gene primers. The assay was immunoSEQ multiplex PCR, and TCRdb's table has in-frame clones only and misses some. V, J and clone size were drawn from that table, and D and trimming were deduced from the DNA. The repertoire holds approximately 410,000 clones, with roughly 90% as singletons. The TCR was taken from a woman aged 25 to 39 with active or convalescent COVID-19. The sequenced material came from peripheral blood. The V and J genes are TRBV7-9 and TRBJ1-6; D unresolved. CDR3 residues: CASSEERISSPLHF. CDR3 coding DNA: TGTGCCAGCAGCGAGGAGCGTATAAGTTCACCCCTCCACTTT.